The text below deals with one T cell receptor beta chain. This clonotype came up once. There is no known antigen for this receptor. No much larger clonotype is one base removed from it; base qualities were not supplied. Evidence from a single read is weak. This record belongs to a study of T cell repertoires in cytomegalovirus infection (dated by TCRdb to between 2019 and 2020). At the level of the whole study: Recently identified HLA-C-restricted CMV epitopes, whose presentation resists viral immunomodulation, were targeted by peptide stimulations together with well-studied HLA-B-restricted epitopes. Because public TCR beta signatures pointed to carriage of CMV infection together with the matching HLA type, the HLA type of each donor mattered for the analysis.

V and J lose 6 bases and 3 bases, and a span of 15 bases separates them. The CDR3 starts with the cysteine, ends with the phenylalanine, and has 14 residues. Only CDR3 DNA remains: 42 bases, in frame from the first base. Based on the germline V gene, the CDR1 and CDR2 sequences are MNHEY and SVGAGI. Explained via the paper, the treatment or condition label denotes: in vitro stimulation with specific CMV peptide epitopes to enrich CMV-specific T cells. General findings and caveats noted by the study authors: The ex vivo response was dominated by HLA-C-restricted CMV-specific TCR beta clonotypes, and the single most frequent clonotype in two of eight donors was supplied by these HLA-C-restricted clonotypes. Carriers of CMV infection plus the relevant HLA type were discriminated by the cumulative frequency of public TCR beta family members in the study cohort and in an independent roughly 370-donor cohort.

The sequencing machine was an Illumina HiSeq 1500. Starting from the raw public reads, TCRdb applied fastp trimming at Q25, assembled clones with MiXCR and retained in-frame beta chains. Each entry is one CDR3 protein sequence, shown with its most common DNA and genes. In all, the sample holds approximately 120,000 distinct CDR3 sequences, and about 30% of those were seen once. About 81% of the sample goes to the ten largest clones. The sequencing used CD8+ T cells from cultured PBMCs, collected from culture after CMV antigen stimulation. This sequence was found in a human donor in good health (CMV status not recorded). Some clones in this sample may be carry-over from other donors' samples. The V and J genes are TRBV6-5 and TRBJ2-7; the D segment is perhaps TRBD1 or TRBD2, each sharing 5 matched bases. The DNA sequence is as follows: TGTGCCAGCAGACCCCGGGACGGACACTACGAGCAGTACTTC. It codes for CASRPRDGHYEQYF.